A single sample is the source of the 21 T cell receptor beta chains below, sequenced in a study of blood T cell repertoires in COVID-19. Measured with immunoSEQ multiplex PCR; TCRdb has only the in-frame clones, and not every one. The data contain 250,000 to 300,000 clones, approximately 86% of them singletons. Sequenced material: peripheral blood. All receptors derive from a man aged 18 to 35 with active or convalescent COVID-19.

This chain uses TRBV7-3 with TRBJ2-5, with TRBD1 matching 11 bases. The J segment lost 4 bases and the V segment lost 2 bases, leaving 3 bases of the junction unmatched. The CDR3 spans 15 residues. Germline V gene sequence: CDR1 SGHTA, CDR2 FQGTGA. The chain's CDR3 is CASSLFGTGGETQYF. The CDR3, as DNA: TGTGCCAGCAGCTTATTCGGGACAGGGGGAGAGACCCAGTACTTC.

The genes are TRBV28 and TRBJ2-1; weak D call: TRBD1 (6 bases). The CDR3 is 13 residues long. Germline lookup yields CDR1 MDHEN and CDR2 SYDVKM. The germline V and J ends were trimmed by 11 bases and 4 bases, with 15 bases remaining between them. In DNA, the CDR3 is TGTGCCGCCACCGGGACATCGTACAATGAGCAGTTCTTC. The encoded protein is CAATGTSYNEQFF.

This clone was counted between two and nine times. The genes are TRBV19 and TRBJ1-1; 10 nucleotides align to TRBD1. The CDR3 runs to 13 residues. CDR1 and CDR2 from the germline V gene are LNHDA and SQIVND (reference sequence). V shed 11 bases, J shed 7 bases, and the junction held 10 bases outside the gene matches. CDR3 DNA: TGTGCCTCTAAAGGACAGGGGGAGGGTGAAGCTTTCTTT. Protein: CASKGQGEGEAFF.

CDR3: CATSGTSGGAITDTQYF. The CDR3 DNA is TGTGCCACCTCCGGGACTAGCGGGGGGGCCATCACAGATACGCAGTATTTT. The V call is TRBV19, the J call TRBJ2-3; 16 nucleotides align to TRBD2. Germline CDR1 reads LNHDA; CDR2 reads SQIVND (reference sequence). Trimming removed 10 bases from V and 2 bases from J; junction bases left unmatched: 9. The CDR3 is 17 amino acids.

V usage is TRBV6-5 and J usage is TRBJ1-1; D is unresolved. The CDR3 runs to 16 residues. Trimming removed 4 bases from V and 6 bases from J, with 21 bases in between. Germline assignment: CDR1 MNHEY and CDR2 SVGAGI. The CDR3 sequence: CASSSDTALRVSEAFF. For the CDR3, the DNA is TGTGCCAGCAGTTCCGATACGGCCCTGAGGGTCTCTGAAGCTTTCTTT.

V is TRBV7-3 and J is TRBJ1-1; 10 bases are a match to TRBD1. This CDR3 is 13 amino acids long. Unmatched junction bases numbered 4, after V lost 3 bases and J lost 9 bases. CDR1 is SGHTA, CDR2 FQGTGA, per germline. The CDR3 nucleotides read TGTGCCAGCAGCTTCGACAGGGGGCAACAAGCTTTCTTT. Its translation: CASSFDRGQQAFF.

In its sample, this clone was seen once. In nucleotides, the CDR3 is TGTGCCAGCAGACAGGCTGGCGAGCAGTACTTC. Protein sequence: CASRQAGEQYF. The chain combines TRBV12-3 or TRBV12-4 with TRBJ2-7; D is perhaps TRBD1 (5 bases). CDR3 length: 11 residues. V lost 6 bases and J lost 6, with 9 bases in between.

CDR3 sequence reads: CASAQVSGNTIYF. The CDR3 DNA follows: TGTGCCAGCGCACAGGTCTCTGGAAACACCATATATTTT. The V gene is TRBV6-5, the J gene TRBJ1-3, with D tentatively TRBD1 (5 bases). In germline, CDR1 is MNHEY, CDR2 SVGAGI. The ends were cut back, 8 bases at V and 0 bases at J, with 8 bases in the middle. This CDR3 region has 13 residues.

The CDR3 region has the DNA TGTGCCAGCAGTGAACAGGTTCTCAATGAAAAACTGTTTTTT. Its protein product is CASSEQVLNEKLFF. The chain uses TRBV6-1 and TRBJ1-4; no reliable D call. This CDR3 spans 14 amino acids. With 2 bases removed from V and 5 bases from J, the gap between germline ends came to 9 bases. Looked up from germline, CDR1 is MNHNS and CDR2 is SASEGT.

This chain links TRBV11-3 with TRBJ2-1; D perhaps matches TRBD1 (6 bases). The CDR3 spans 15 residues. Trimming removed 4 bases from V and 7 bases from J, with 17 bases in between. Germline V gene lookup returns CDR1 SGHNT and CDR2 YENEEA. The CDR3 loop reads CASSSPLGAGNEQFF. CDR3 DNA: TGTGCCAGCAGCTCCCCCCTGGGGGCGGGTAATGAGCAGTTCTTC.

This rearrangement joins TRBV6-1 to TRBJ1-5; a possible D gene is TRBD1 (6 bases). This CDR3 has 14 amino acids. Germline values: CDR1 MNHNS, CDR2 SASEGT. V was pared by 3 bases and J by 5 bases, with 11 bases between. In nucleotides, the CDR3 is TGTGCCAGCAGTGACGTAGGGGGGGATCAGCCCCAGCATTTT. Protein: CASSDVGGDQPQHF.

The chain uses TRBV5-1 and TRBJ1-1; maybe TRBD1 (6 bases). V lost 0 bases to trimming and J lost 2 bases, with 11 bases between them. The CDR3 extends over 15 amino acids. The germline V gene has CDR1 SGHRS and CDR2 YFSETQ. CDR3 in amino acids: CASSLAIQGNTEAFF. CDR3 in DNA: TGCGCCAGCAGCTTGGCCATACAGGGTAACACTGAAGCTTTCTTT.

The CDR3 nucleotides read TGTGCCAGCGGGACAGCGCGAGAGACCCAGTACTTC. Translated, it gives CASGTARETQYF. V usage is TRBV2 and J usage is TRBJ2-5; 7 bases agree with TRBD1. The V segment lost 8 bases and the J segment 4 bases; nucleotides outside the gene matches: 4. There are 12 residues in the CDR3. Looked up from germline, CDR1 is SNHLY and CDR2 is FYNNEI.

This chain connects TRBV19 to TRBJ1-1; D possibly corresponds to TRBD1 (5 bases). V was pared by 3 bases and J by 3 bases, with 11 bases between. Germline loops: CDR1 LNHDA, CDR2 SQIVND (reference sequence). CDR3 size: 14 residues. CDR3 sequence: CASSILVRDTEAFF. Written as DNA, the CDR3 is TGTGCCAGTAGTATCTTGGTCAGGGACACTGAAGCTTTCTTT.

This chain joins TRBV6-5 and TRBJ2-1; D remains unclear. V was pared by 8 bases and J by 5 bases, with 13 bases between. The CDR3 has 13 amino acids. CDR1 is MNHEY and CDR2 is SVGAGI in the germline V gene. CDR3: CASGDPKNNEQFF. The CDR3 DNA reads TGTGCCAGCGGAGACCCCAAGAACAATGAGCAGTTCTTC.

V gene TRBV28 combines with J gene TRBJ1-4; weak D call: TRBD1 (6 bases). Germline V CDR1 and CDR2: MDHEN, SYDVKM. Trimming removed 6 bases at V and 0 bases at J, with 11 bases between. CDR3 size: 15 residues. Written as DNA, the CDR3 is TGTGCCAGCAGGCGAGCAGGGGCAACTAATGAAAAACTGTTTTTT. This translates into CASRRAGATNEKLFF.

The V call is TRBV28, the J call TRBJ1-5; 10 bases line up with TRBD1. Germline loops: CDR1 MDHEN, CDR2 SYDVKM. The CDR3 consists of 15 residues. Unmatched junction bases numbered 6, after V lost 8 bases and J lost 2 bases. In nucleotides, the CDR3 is TGTGCCAGCCATCGACAGGGGGCCGGCAATCAGCCCCAGCATTTT. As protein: CASHRQGAGNQPQHF.

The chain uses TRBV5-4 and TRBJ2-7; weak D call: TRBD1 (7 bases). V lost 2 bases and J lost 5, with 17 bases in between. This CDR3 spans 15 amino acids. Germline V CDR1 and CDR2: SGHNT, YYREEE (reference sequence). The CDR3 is CASSLGDREDDEQYF. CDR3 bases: TGTGCCAGCAGCTTAGGTGACAGGGAGGACGACGAGCAGTACTTC.

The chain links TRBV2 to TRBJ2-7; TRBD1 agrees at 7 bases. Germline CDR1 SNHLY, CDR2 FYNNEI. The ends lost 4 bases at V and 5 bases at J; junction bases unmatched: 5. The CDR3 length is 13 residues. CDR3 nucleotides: TGTGCCAGCAGTGCATTAACAGGGGACGAGCAGTACTTC. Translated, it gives CASSALTGDEQYF.

The CDR3 bases are TGTGCCAGCCGGTGGAACACTGAAGCTTTCTTT. Its protein product is CASRWNTEAFF. This sequence joins TRBV6-5 and TRBJ1-1; D unresolved. V lost 8 bases and J lost 1, with 5 bases in between. Germline lookup yields CDR1 MNHEY and CDR2 SVGAGI. The CDR3 length is 11 residues.

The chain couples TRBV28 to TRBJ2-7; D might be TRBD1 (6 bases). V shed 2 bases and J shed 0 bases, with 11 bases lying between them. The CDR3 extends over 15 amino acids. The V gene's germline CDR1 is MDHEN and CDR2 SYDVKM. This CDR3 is CASSLGGSSSYEQYF. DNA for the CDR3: TGTGCCAGCAGTTTAGGGGGCTCTAGCTCCTACGAGCAGTACTTC.